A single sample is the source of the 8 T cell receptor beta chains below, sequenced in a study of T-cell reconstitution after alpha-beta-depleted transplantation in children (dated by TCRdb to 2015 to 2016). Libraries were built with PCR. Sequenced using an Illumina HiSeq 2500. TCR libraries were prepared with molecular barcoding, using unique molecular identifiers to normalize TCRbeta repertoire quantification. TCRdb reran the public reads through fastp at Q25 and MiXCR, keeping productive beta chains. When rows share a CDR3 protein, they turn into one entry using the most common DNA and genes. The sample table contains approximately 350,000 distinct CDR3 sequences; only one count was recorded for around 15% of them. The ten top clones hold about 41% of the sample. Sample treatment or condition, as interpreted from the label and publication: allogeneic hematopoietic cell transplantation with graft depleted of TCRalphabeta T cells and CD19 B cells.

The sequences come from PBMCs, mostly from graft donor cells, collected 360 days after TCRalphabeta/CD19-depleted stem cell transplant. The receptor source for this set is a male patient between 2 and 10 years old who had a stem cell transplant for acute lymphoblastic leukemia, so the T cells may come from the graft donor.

Here the CDR3 reads CATSPSAVTGELFF. DNA for the CDR3: TGTGCCACTTCCCCCTCTGCAGTCACCGGGGAGCTGTTTTTT. The V call is TRBV7-2, the J call TRBJ2-2; no clear D. V gave up 10 bases and J gave up 4 bases, with 16 bases separating them. The CDR3 length is 14 residues. From germline, CDR1 is SGHTA and CDR2 FQGNSA.

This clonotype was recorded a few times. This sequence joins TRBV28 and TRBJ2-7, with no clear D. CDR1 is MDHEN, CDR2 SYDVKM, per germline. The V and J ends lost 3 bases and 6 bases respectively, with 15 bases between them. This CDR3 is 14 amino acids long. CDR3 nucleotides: TGTGCCAGCAGTTTTCGGCCTGGCTCGTTCGAGCAGTACTTC. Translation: CASSFRPGSFEQYF.

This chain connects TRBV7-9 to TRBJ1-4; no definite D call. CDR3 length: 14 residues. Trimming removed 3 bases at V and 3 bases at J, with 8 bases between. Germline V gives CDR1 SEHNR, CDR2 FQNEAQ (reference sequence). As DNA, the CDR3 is TGTGCCAGCAGCTTGGGGTCAGCTAATGAAAAACTGTTTTTT. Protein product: CASSLGSANEKLFF.

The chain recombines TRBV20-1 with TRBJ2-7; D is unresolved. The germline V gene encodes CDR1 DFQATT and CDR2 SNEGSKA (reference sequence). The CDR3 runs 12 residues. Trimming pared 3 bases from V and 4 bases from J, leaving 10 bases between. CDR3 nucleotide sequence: TGCAGTGCTAGTCACTTAAAGTACGAGCAGTACTTC. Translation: CSASHLKYEQYF.

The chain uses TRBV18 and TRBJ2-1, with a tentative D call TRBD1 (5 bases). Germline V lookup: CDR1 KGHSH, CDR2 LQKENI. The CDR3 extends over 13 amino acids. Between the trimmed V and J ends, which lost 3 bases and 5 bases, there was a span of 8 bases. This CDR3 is CASSPRRDNEQFF. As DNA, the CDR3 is TGTGCCAGCTCACCCCGCAGGGACAATGAGCAGTTCTTC.

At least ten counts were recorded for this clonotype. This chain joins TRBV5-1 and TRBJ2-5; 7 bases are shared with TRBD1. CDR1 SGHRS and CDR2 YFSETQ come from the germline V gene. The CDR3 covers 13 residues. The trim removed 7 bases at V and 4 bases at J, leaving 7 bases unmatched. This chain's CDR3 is CASRDSLRETQYF. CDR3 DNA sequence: TGCGCCAGCCGGGACAGTTTGCGAGAGACCCAGTACTTC.

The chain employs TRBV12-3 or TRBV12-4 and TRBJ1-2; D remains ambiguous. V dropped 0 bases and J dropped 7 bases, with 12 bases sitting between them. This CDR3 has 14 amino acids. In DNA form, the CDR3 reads TGTGCCAGCAGTTTAGCGCAGCGGGTCGGTGGCTACACCTTC. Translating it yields CASSLAQRVGGYTF.

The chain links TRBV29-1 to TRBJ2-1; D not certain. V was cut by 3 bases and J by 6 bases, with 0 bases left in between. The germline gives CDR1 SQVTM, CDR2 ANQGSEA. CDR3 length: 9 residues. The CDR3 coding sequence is TGCAGCGTTGACAATGAGCAGTTCTTC. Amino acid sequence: CSVDNEQFF.